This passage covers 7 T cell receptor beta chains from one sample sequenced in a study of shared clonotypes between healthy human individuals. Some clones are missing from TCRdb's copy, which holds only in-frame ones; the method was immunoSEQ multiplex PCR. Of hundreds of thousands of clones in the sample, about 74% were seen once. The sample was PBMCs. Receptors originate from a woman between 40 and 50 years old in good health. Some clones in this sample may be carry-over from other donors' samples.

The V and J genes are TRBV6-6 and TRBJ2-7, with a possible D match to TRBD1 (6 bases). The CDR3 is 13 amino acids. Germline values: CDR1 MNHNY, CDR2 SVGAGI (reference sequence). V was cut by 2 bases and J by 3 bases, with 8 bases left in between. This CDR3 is CASSYRTDYEQYF. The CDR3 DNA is TGTGCCAGCAGTTACCGGACAGACTACGAGCAGTACTTC.

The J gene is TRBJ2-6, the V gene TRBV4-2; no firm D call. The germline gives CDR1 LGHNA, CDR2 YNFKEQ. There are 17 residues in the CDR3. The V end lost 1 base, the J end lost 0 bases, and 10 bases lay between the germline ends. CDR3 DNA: TGTGCCAGCAGCCAAGTAACGGGCTCCTCTGGGGCCAACGTCCTGACTTTC. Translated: CASSQVTGSSGANVLTF.

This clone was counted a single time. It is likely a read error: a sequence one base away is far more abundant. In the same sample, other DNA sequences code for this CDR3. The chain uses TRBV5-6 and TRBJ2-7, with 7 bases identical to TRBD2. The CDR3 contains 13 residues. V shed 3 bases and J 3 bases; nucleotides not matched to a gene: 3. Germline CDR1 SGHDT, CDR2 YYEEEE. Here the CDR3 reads CASSWTGGYEQYF. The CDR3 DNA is TGTGCCAGCAGCTGGACGGGGGGCTACGAGCAGTACTTC.

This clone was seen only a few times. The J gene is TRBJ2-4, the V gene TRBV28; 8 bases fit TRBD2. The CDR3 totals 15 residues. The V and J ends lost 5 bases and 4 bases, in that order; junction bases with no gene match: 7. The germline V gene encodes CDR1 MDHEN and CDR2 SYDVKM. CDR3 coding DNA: TGTGCCAGCAGTCAAGCGGGAGCGAATAAAAACATTCAGTACTTC. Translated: CASSQAGANKNIQYF.

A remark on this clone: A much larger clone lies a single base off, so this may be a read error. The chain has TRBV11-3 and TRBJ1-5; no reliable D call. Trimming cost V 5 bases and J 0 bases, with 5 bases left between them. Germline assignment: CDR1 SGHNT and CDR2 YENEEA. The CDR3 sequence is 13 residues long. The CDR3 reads CASSGFSNQPQHF. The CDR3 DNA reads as TGTGCCAGCAGCGGATTTAGCAATCAGCCCCAGCATTTT. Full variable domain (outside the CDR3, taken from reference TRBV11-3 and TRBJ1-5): EAGVVQSPRYKIIEKKQPVAFWCNPISGHNTLYWYLQNLGQGPELLIRYENEEAVDDSQLPKDRFSAERLKGVDSTLKIQPAELGDSAVYLCASSGFSNQPQHFGDGTRLSIL.

CDR3 loop: CASSRGRGNTEAFF. The CDR3 bases are TGTGCCAGCAGTCGAGGCAGGGGGAACACTGAAGCTTTCTTT. The J gene is TRBJ1-1, the V gene TRBV11-2; TRBD1 might be the D (6 bases). Germline-derived CDR1 and CDR2 are SGHAT and FQNNGV. The CDR3 totals 14 residues. Trimming took 6 bases from V and 1 from J, leaving 12 bases between them.

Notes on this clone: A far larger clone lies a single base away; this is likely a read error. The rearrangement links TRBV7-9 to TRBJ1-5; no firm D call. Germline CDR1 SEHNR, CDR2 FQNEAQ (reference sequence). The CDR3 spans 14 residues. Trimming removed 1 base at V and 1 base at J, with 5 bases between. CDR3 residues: CASSLDPSNQPQHF. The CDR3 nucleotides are TGTGCCAGCAGCTTAGACCCGAGCAATCAGCCCCAGCATTTT. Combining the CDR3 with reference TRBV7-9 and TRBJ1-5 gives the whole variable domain DTGVSQNPRHKITKRGQNVTFRCDPISEHNRLYWYRQTLGQGPEFLTYFQNEAQLEKSRLLSDRFSAERPKGSFSTLEIQRTEQGDSAMYLCASSLDPSNQPQHFGDGTRLSIL.